This entry describes one T cell receptor beta chain. The target antigen is unknown. These data belong to a study of CD8 T cells in ankylosing spondylitis. Study-wide results and limits: Blood from ankylosing spondylitis patients appeared to carry a characteristic roughly 8-variant TCR beta motif. Some of the motif variants had earlier been found in reactive arthritis patients' fluid and blood. Disease-linked clones were found to be CD8+ and relatively rare in peripheral blood.

Trimming removed 1 base at V and 2 bases at J, with 5 bases between. The CDR3 length is 13 residues. The germline gives CDR1 MGHRA, CDR2 YSYEKL. Quantitative molecular-barcoded 5'-RACE generated the TCR beta libraries. TCRdb re-derived calls from the 5' RACE reads in MiXCR, one entry per CDR3 protein. The sample has around 220,000 distinct CDR3 sequences, 15% to 20% seen once. Material: blood, either unsorted or a sorted T cell fraction (not recorded which). The receptor comes from a male donor with ankylosing spondylitis. The rearrangement joins TRBV4-1 to TRBJ2-5; D is uncertain. The CDR3 loop reads CASSQASQETQYF. The DNA for the CDR3 is TGCGCCAGCAGCCAAGCTTCACAAGAGACCCAGTACTTC.